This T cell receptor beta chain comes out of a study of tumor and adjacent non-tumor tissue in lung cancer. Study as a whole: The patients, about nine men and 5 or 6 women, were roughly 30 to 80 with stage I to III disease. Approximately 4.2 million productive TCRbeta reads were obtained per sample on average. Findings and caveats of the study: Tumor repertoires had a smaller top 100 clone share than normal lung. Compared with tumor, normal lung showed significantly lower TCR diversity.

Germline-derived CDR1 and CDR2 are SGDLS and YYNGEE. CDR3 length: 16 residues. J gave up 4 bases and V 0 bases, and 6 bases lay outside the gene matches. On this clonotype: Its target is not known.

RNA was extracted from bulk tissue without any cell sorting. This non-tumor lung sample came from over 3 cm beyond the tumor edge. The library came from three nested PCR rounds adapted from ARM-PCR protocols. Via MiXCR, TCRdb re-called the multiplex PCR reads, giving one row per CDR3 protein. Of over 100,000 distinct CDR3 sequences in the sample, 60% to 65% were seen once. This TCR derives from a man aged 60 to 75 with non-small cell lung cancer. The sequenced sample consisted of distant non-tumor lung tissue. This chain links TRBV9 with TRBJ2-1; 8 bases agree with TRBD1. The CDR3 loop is CASSVADRGGYNEQFF. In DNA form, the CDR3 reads TGTGCCAGCAGCGTAGCCGACAGGGGCGGGTACAATGAGCAGTTCTTC.